One sample yielded the 3 T cell receptor beta chains listed below, sequenced in a study of T cell responses to AZD1222 COVID-19 vaccine (TCRdb year 2021). The time point label here, explained by the study, means: baseline before first vaccination. The protocol used for the library was the immunoSEQ multiplex PCR assay. What TCRdb holds here is the immuneACCESS table cut down to in-frame rearrangements. Part of the clones is not present; checked against another copy, under half of the missing clones reflect an unresolved V gene, and the others are unexplained. The sample has roughly 150,000 clones on record, approximately 92% of them singletons. In total, the top ten clones hold 6.9% of the sample. Sequencing was performed on peripheral blood, taken on day 0 of AZD1222 vaccination. These receptors were obtained from an adult in good health.

This rearrangement joins TRBV27 to TRBJ2-5; tentative D call: TRBD2 (5 bases). Per the germline V gene, CDR1 is MNHEY and CDR2 is SMNVEV (reference sequence). The CDR3 length is 14 residues. V gave up 4 bases and J gave up 2 bases, with 11 bases separating them. CDR3 sequence: CASSSGLTQETQYF. CDR3 sequence (DNA): TGTGCCAGCAGTTCAGGACTGACACAAGAGACCCAGTACTTC.

This chain joins TRBV15 and TRBJ2-7, with D unclear. Deletions cut 1 base from V and 0 bases from J, with 16 bases between. The CDR3 covers 17 residues. In germline, CDR1 is LNHNV, CDR2 YYDKDF (reference sequence). CDR3 region: CATSRVSLTESSYEQYF. CDR3 sequence (DNA): TGTGCCACCAGCAGAGTGTCCCTGACCGAGAGCTCCTACGAGCAGTACTTC.

This clone occurred a few times. The chain joins TRBV18 to TRBJ1-2; 8 bases fit TRBD1. Germline CDR1 is KGHSH and CDR2 is LQKENI. The junction had 16 bases not matched to a gene; V was cut back by 3 bases and J by 4 bases. This CDR3 contains 18 residues. Written as DNA, the CDR3 is TGTGCCAGCTCACCGGACGGACAGGGTGTGGGTTCCGGCTATGGCTACACCTTC. Its protein is CASSPDGQGVGSGYGYTF.